This entry lists 11 T cell receptor beta chains sequenced from one sample in a study of blood T cell repertoires in COVID-19. The method was immunoSEQ multiplex PCR; TCRdb's version includes in-frame clones alone and lacks a portion of them. The data hold tens of thousands of clones, with approximately 88% observed a single time. The source material was peripheral blood. These receptors were taken from an older man with active COVID-19.

The chain has TRBV3-1 (or the pseudogene TRBV3-2) and TRBJ1-1, with 7 bases lining up with TRBD1. CDR3 length equals 17 residues. V shed 0 bases, J shed 2 bases, and the junction held 9 bases outside the gene matches. Germline V gives CDR1 LGHDT, CDR2 YNNKEL (reference sequence). The CDR3 loop reads CASSQDDREVGNTEAFF. The CDR3 DNA is TGTGCCAGCAGCCAAGACGACAGGGAGGTAGGAAACACTGAAGCTTTCTTT.

This chain joins TRBV5-1 and TRBJ2-3; tentatively, D is TRBD2 (6 bases). Germline V gives CDR1 SGHRS, CDR2 YFSETQ. Trimming took off 5 bases at V and 1 base at J, with 14 bases between the two ends. The CDR3 contains 15 residues. The CDR3 nucleotides read TGCGCCAGCAGTTCGACTAGGGTTGGCACAGATACGCAGTATTTT. Translation: CASSSTRVGTDTQYF.

This chain connects TRBV7-2 to TRBJ2-7, with TRBD2 matching over 9 bases. In germline, CDR1 is SGHTA, CDR2 FQGNSA. This CDR3 comprises 12 residues. V was pared by 2 bases and J by 12 bases, with 5 bases of the junction left unmatched. The CDR3 loop is CASSLPGLAAYF. DNA for the CDR3: TGTGCCAGCAGCTTACCGGGACTAGCAGCGTACTTC.

The chain is built from TRBV7-2 and TRBJ1-2; the match to TRBD1 covers 7 bases. Germline V CDR1 and CDR2: SGHTA, FQGNSA. This CDR3 has 13 residues. J gave up 3 bases and V 5 bases, and 3 bases lay outside the gene matches. DNA for the CDR3: TGTGCCAGCAGCCTAGGGACAGACTATGGCTACACCTTC. It translates to CASSLGTDYGYTF.

The J gene is TRBJ2-3, the V gene TRBV19; tentative D call: TRBD2 (5 bases). Looked up from germline, CDR1 is LNHDA and CDR2 is SQIVND (reference sequence). V shed 3 bases and J shed 2 bases, with 12 bases lying between them. CDR3 length equals 15 residues. CDR3 in DNA: TGTGCCAGTAGTATCAAAGCGGACGCCACAGATACGCAGTATTTT. Its protein is CASSIKADATDTQYF.

The chain couples TRBV30 to TRBJ2-2, with D hard to call. Germline V gene lookup returns CDR1 GTSNPN and CDR2 SVGIG (reference sequence). The length of the CDR3 is 16 residues. Trimming removed 8 bases at V and 4 bases at J, with 23 bases between. The CDR3 DNA sequence: TGTGCCGCTCCGCGGTCCCGGGTCAGAAGCACCGGGGAGCTGTTTTTT. Protein product: CAAPRSRVRSTGELFF.

V usage is TRBV6-5 and J usage is TRBJ2-3; D is uncertain. The V gene's germline CDR1 is MNHEY and CDR2 SVGAGI. The CDR3 is 15 amino acids. The V end lost 6 bases, the J end lost 0 bases, and 13 bases lay between the germline ends. For the CDR3, the DNA is TGTGCCAGCAGCCGGAACCCGGGTAGCACAGATACGCAGTATTTT. Encoded protein: CASSRNPGSTDTQYF.

This CDR3 is CASSLGTPRGNEQFF. In nucleotides, the CDR3 is TGTGCCAGCTCACTTGGGACACCACGGGGCAATGAGCAGTTCTTC. This sequence joins TRBV18 and TRBJ2-1, with D possibly TRBD1 on 6 matching bases. V dropped 4 bases and J dropped 6 bases, with 16 bases sitting between them. The germline gives CDR1 KGHSH, CDR2 LQKENI. The CDR3 runs 15 residues.

The CDR3 loop reads CASSSGLAGLSSYEQYF. As DNA, the CDR3 is TGTGCCAGCAGCTCGGGACTAGCGGGACTTAGCTCCTACGAGCAGTACTTC. The rearrangement links TRBV5-4 to TRBJ2-7; 13 nucleotides align to TRBD2. Trimming cost V 3 bases and J 0 bases; bases outside gene matches: 6. Germline V gene sequence: CDR1 SGHNT, CDR2 YYREEE (reference sequence). The CDR3 covers 17 residues.

This clone was observed a handful of times. This rearrangement joins TRBV5-5 to TRBJ2-7, with TRBD2 matching over 10 bases. CDR1 SGHKS and CDR2 YYEKEE come from the germline V gene (reference sequence). The CDR3 consists of 16 residues. The junction had 6 bases not matched to a gene; V was cut back by 3 bases and J by 0 bases. CDR3 sequence (DNA): TGTGCCAGCAGCTCCCTAGCGGGAGCCCCCTCCTACGAGCAGTACTTC. It specifies CASSSLAGAPSYEQYF.

The DNA of the CDR3 is TGTGCCAGCAGCCAGGGGGCGGTAAATTCACCCCTCCACTTT. Its translation: CASSQGAVNSPLHF. The chain recombines TRBV3-1 (or the pseudogene TRBV3-2) with TRBJ1-6, with D possibly matching TRBD1 (6 bases). CDR1 is LGHDT and CDR2 is YNNKEL in the germline V gene (reference sequence). Trimming pared 3 bases from V and 7 bases from J, leaving 10 bases between. This CDR3 contains 14 residues.